This T cell receptor (beta chain) was documented in a study of CD8+ T cells in alopecia areata. Study-wide context: Skin from approximately 6-12-month-old C3H/HeJ graft donors with spontaneous alopecia went to approximately 6-11-week-old female C3H/HeJ mice.

A note on this clone: Each gene name is a mouse one. From the germline J gene comes the end of the CDR3, since the read stops 4 residues before it.

Following extraction, RNA underwent reverse transcription to cDNA, which served as the sequencing template. Here immunoSEQ multiplex PCR was the method, and the copy in TCRdb shows in-frame clones only, minus some. The sample is made up of 270,000 or so clones, none counted only once. The CDR3 is made up of 15 amino acids. The V and J ends lost 4 bases and 0 bases, in that order; junction bases with no gene match: 5. Germline CDR1 and CDR2: FNHDT and SITEND (reference sequence). Sorting of pooled cutaneous lymph node cells was based on CD4, CD8alpha, NKG2D, NKG2ACE and other markers. The receptor was derived from a C3H/HeJ mouse with alopecia areata. This strain has MHC haplotype H2-k. This chain uses TRBV19 with TRBJ2-5; the match to TRBD1 covers 7 bases. The sequencing sample was made of CD4+ T cells sorted from a lymph node. The CDR3 bases that were read are TGTGCCAGCAGTTCCACAGGGGTTAACCAAGAC. Its translation: CASSSTGVNQD. The full CDR3 protein reads CASSSTGVNQDTQYF.